What follows describes a single T cell receptor beta chain. Its antigen is not known. The primer mix had 60 Vbeta and 13 Jbeta primers. Data came from immunoSEQ multiplex PCR; TCRdb stores just in-frame clones and leaves some out. The sample lists some 110,000 clones, about 79% occurring once. The data originate from a study of cytomegalovirus exposure and HLA in healthy donors. Broader study findings: An apparent linkage of common viral pathogens to several of the most significant clusters emerged in a later analysis. There was a cluster of highly shared sequence variants that was likely a sequencing artifact. For TCR beta chains, V- and J-gene trimming was later linked to a missense DCLRE1C variant. In vitro assays verified that three CMV-associated chains recognized CMV antigens specifically.

This CDR3 has 14 amino acids. From germline, CDR1 is SGHRS and CDR2 YFSETQ. Trimming cost V 8 bases and J 4 bases; bases outside gene matches: 8. The specimen was PBMCs. This chain connects TRBV5-1 to TRBJ2-2; 7 bases are shared with TRBD1. This sequence originates from a woman under 30 in good health and CMV-seropositive. CDR3: CASRGQMGTGELFF. In DNA form, the CDR3 reads TGCGCCAGTAGGGGACAGATGGGCACCGGGGAGCTGTTTTTT.